A single sample gave rise to the 26 T cell receptor beta chains below, sequenced in a study of cytomegalovirus exposure and HLA in healthy donors. A multiplex PCR was run with 60 Vbeta primers and 13 Jbeta primers. The data were produced by immunoSEQ multiplex PCR, yet TCRdb's version contains in-frame clones alone and is incomplete. In total, the table holds about 130,000 clones. Sequenced input: PBMCs. These receptors came from a man aged 18 to 35 in good health and CMV-seronegative.

V gene TRBV6-5 combines with J gene TRBJ1-4; possibly TRBD1 for D (5 bases). The germline V gene has CDR1 MNHEY and CDR2 SVGAGI. V was shortened by 5 bases and J by 8 bases, with 18 bases between the two germline ends. This CDR3 has 15 amino acids. The CDR3 nucleotides read TGTGCCAGCAGTCATCTCAAAGCTGGGGGGGAAAAACTGTTTTTT. Protein product: CASSHLKAGGEKLFF.

The rearrangement uses TRBV5-4 and TRBJ2-4; tentative D call: TRBD2 (5 bases). The CDR3 loop spans 16 amino acids. Germline values: CDR1 SGHNT, CDR2 YYREEE (reference sequence). Trimming took 4 bases from V and 2 from J, leaving 16 bases between them. The chain's CDR3 is CASSPGSSGTKNIQYF. In nucleotides, the CDR3 is TGTGCCAGCAGCCCAGGATCTTCGGGGACCAAAAACATTCAGTACTTC.

The V call is TRBV19, the J call TRBJ2-2, with 12 nucleotides matching TRBD2. J gave up 9 bases and V 4 bases, and 3 bases lay outside the gene matches. This CDR3 spans 14 amino acids. From germline, CDR1 is LNHDA and CDR2 SQIVND (reference sequence). Here the CDR3 DNA reads TGTGCCAGTAGTACTAGCGGGGGGGCCCGGGAGCTGTTTTTT. It yields the protein CASSTSGGARELFF.

The rearrangement uses TRBV4-1 and TRBJ1-5; D is unresolved. CDR3 length: 16 residues. Germline values: CDR1 MGHRA, CDR2 YSYEKL. Trimming removed 4 bases at V and 0 bases at J, with 13 bases between. CDR3 nucleotides: TGCGCCAGCAGCCTCCTTGGGAGCTATAGCAATCAGCCCCAGCATTTT. Translating gives CASSLLGSYSNQPQHF.

CDR3 sequence reads: CASRPGLADNEQFF. The CDR3 nucleotides are TGTGCCAGCAGGCCCGGCCTAGCCGACAATGAGCAGTTCTTC. The V gene is TRBV6-5, the J gene TRBJ2-1, with a possible D match to TRBD2 (5 bases). In germline, CDR1 is MNHEY, CDR2 SVGAGI. CDR3 length: 14 residues. V was trimmed by 6 bases and J by 5 bases, leaving 14 bases between them.

V gene TRBV27 combines with J gene TRBJ2-7; tentative D call: TRBD2 (6 bases). The germline gives CDR1 MNHEY, CDR2 SMNVEV (reference sequence). The CDR3 extends over 14 amino acids. The V gene lost 6 bases and the J gene lost 6 bases, with 18 bases spanning the gap. CDR3 amino acids: CASRFGTSKGEQYF. The DNA for the CDR3 is TGTGCCAGCAGATTCGGGACTTCCAAGGGCGAGCAGTACTTC.

The genes are TRBV30 and TRBJ2-1; perhaps TRBD1 as D (6 bases). The germline V gene has CDR1 GTSNPN and CDR2 SVGIG (reference sequence). The CDR3 runs to 15 residues. V was cut by 1 base and J by 7 bases, with 17 bases left in between. CDR3 loop: CAWSGVLQGINEQFF. CDR3 coding DNA: TGTGCCTGGAGTGGTGTCCTACAGGGCATAAATGAGCAGTTCTTC. Complete variable domain (other parts from reference TRBV30 and TRBJ2-1): SQTIHQWPATLVQPVGSPLSLECTVEGTSNPNLYWYRQAAGRGLQLLFYSVGIGQISSEVPQNLSASRPQDRQFILSSKKLLLSDSGFYLCAWSGVLQGINEQFFGPGTRLTVL.

Details on this clone: The germline gene is not matched at one end of the junction; a read error may be the cause. The chain employs TRBV7-9 and TRBJ2-5; 11 positions agree with TRBD2. The CDR3 covers 14 residues. Germline loops: CDR1 SEHNR, CDR2 FQNEAQ (reference sequence). The CDR3 sequence: CASSLAGGRETQYF. As DNA, the CDR3 is TGTGCCAGCAGCCTAGCGGGAGGAAGGGAGACCCAGTACTTC. The full variable domain, its missing parts supplied by reference TRBV7-9 and TRBJ2-5, is DTGVSQNPRHKITKRGQNVTFRCDPISEHNRLYWYRQTLGQGPEFLTYFQNEAQLEKSRLLSDRFSAERPKGSFSTLEIQRTEQGDSAMYLCASSLAGGRETQYFGPGTRLLVL.

The V gene is TRBV28, the J gene TRBJ2-3, with D hard to call. The germline V gene has CDR1 MDHEN and CDR2 SYDVKM. The CDR3 runs 15 residues. Trimming removed 5 bases at V and 1 base at J, with 13 bases between. In DNA form, the CDR3 reads TGTGCCAGCAGTGACCTTTTACTACGCACAGATACGCAGTATTTT. Translating it yields CASSDLLLRTDTQYF.

This chain joins TRBV13 and TRBJ2-1; D is undetermined. The CDR3 contains 11 residues. The germline V and J ends were trimmed by 3 bases and 6 bases, with 3 bases remaining between them. Germline CDR1 reads PRHDT; CDR2 reads FYEKMQ (reference sequence). In nucleotides, the CDR3 is TGTGCCAGCAGCTTTAGCAATGAGCAGTTCTTC. Residues: CASSFSNEQFF.

The genes are TRBV6-1 and TRBJ2-7, with D possibly TRBD1 on 6 matching bases. With 7 bases removed from V and 5 bases from J, the gap between germline ends came to 21 bases. CDR1 and CDR2 (germline): MNHNS, SASEGT. The CDR3 is 15 residues long. This CDR3 is CASTLREQGSNEQYF. The CDR3 DNA sequence: TGTGCCAGCACCCTCAGGGAACAGGGTTCCAACGAGCAGTACTTC.

The chain carries TRBV7-8 and TRBJ2-7, with D hard to call. Trimming shortened V by 7 bases and J by 3 bases, and 13 bases separated the two germline ends. This CDR3 is 13 amino acids long. The V gene's germline CDR1 is SGHVS and CDR2 FQNEAQ. The CDR3, as DNA: TGTGCCAGCACCACCCCTACGGGCTACGAGCAGTACTTC. This codes for CASTTPTGYEQYF.

The rearrangement uses TRBV19 and TRBJ1-2; D remains ambiguous. Trimming removed 9 bases from V and 8 bases from J, with 28 bases in between. CDR1 and CDR2 (germline): LNHDA, SQIVND (reference sequence). There are 16 residues in the CDR3. CDR3 coding DNA: TGTGCCAGCCAAATTGCCCCCGGCGGAGCTCTTATCGGCTACACCTTC. It specifies CASQIAPGGALIGYTF.

The chain employs TRBV7-9 and TRBJ2-7, with 12 bases fitting TRBD2. V shed 5 bases and J 2 bases; nucleotides not matched to a gene: 13. The CDR3 length is 18 residues. From germline, CDR1 is SEHNR and CDR2 FQNEAQ (reference sequence). CDR3 loop: CASSQSTSGGPKTYEQYF. Here the CDR3 DNA reads TGTGCCAGCAGCCAATCAACTAGCGGGGGGCCCAAAACCTACGAGCAGTACTTC.

The CDR3 sequence: CASSPVGRQETQYF. For the CDR3, the DNA is TGTGCCAGCTCACCCGTGGGGCGACAAGAGACCCAGTACTTC. The chain joins TRBV18 to TRBJ2-5; possible D gene TRBD1, 5 bases. Germline V gives CDR1 KGHSH, CDR2 LQKENI. The CDR3 length is 14 residues. Trimming pared 3 bases from V and 2 bases from J, leaving 10 bases between.

The V and J genes are TRBV7-9 and TRBJ2-1; 7 nucleotides match TRBD1. The CDR3 contains 16 residues. The germline gives CDR1 SEHNR, CDR2 FQNEAQ (reference sequence). V shed 2 bases and J 7 bases; nucleotides not matched to a gene: 11. As DNA, the CDR3 is TGTGCCAGCAGCTTAAGATTTGAGGGGGCCGGAAATGAGCAGTTCTTC. Protein product: CASSLRFEGAGNEQFF.

V gene TRBV18 combines with J gene TRBJ1-1; TRBD1 matches at 10 bases. Germline V gene sequence: CDR1 KGHSH, CDR2 LQKENI. V shed 4 bases and J 2 bases; nucleotides not matched to a gene: 7. The CDR3 is made up of 16 amino acids. The CDR3 region is CASSLTGQGRNTEAFF. Written as DNA, the CDR3 is TGTGCCAGCTCACTTACGGGACAGGGGAGAAACACTGAAGCTTTCTTT.

V gene TRBV5-4 combines with J gene TRBJ2-2; 10 bases agree with TRBD2. The germline gives CDR1 SGHNT, CDR2 YYREEE (reference sequence). Germline trimming cut 0 bases from V and 7 bases from J; bases unmatched to any gene: 12. CDR3 length equals 18 residues. Written as DNA, the CDR3 is TGTGCCAGCAGCTTGGGGCTAGCGGGAGTTGGGGTTCACGGGGAGCTGTTTTTT. Amino acids: CASSLGLAGVGVHGELFF.

The chain employs TRBV5-1 and TRBJ1-1; D might be TRBD1 (6 bases). Deletions cut 0 bases from V and 2 bases from J, with 11 bases between. The germline V gene encodes CDR1 SGHRS and CDR2 YFSETQ. This CDR3 region has 15 residues. The CDR3 DNA reads TGCGCCAGCAGCTTGGCCAACAGGGCTAACACTGAAGCTTTCTTT. This encodes CASSLANRANTEAFF.

The chain links TRBV6-1 to TRBJ2-3; 11 nucleotides line up with TRBD2. The CDR3 extends over 17 amino acids. Trimming removed 4 bases from V and 5 bases from J; junction bases left unmatched: 11. Germline V gene data show CDR1 as MNHNS and CDR2 as SASEGT. CDR3 loop: CASSGSTSGGSQDTQYF. The CDR3, as DNA: TGTGCCAGCAGTGGGTCAACTAGCGGGGGTTCCCAAGATACGCAGTATTTT.

The chain has TRBV10-2 and TRBJ2-7, with 11 bases aligning to TRBD2. CDR1 is WSHSY, CDR2 SAAADI, per germline. The CDR3 totals 14 residues. Germline trimming cut 6 bases from V and 1 base from J; bases unmatched to any gene: 2. The CDR3 DNA reads TGCGCCAGCAGACTAGCGGGAGTTTCCTACGAGCAGTACTTC. Encoded protein: CASRLAGVSYEQYF.

Comment on this clone: The germline gene is not matched at one end of the junction; a read error may be the cause. The rearrangement uses TRBV20-1 and TRBJ2-5; maybe TRBD2 (6 bases). The CDR3 covers 10 residues. Germline assignment: CDR1 DFQATT and CDR2 SNEGSKA (reference sequence). The CDR3: CGSGSETQYF. The DNA of the CDR3 is TGTGGTAGCGGCTCTGAGACCCAGTACTTC.

The rearrangement uses TRBV27 and TRBJ2-7; 10 bases fit TRBD2. The V segment lost 1 base and the J segment 0 bases; nucleotides outside the gene matches: 3. Germline-derived CDR1 and CDR2 are MNHEY and SMNVEV (reference sequence). The CDR3 is 16 residues long. The CDR3 loop reads CASSLYPSGSSYEQYF. In DNA, the CDR3 is TGTGCCAGCAGTTTATACCCTAGCGGGAGCTCCTACGAGCAGTACTTC.

The chain links TRBV2 to TRBJ1-3; possibly TRBD1 for D (5 bases). Per germline, CDR1 SNHLY and CDR2 FYNNEI. Trimming took 5 bases from V and 4 from J, leaving 6 bases between them. The CDR3 is made up of 12 amino acids. The CDR3 region is CASSTGGNTIYF. In DNA, the CDR3 is TGTGCCAGCAGTACAGGAGGAAACACCATATATTTT.

The chain joins TRBV4-2 to TRBJ1-5; tentative D call: TRBD1 (5 bases). Trimming shortened V by 4 bases and J by 4 bases, and 14 bases separated the two germline ends. This CDR3 contains 15 residues. Germline loops: CDR1 LGHNA, CDR2 YNFKEQ. CDR3: CASSLTTVPNQPQHF. The CDR3 DNA follows: TGTGCCAGCAGCCTGACGACAGTTCCTAATCAGCCCCAGCATTTT.

As DNA, the CDR3 is TGTGCCAGCAGTGAAGCGGACACAGAGCAGTACTTC. This encodes CASSEADTEQYF. V gene TRBV6-1 combines with J gene TRBJ2-7; the D gene is possibly TRBD1 (5 bases). Deletions cut 0 bases from V and 7 bases from J, with 7 bases between. The germline gives CDR1 MNHNS, CDR2 SASEGT. This CDR3 comprises 12 residues.